These 23 T cell receptor beta chains share one sample of origin, sequenced in a study of blood T cell repertoires in COVID-19. The data were produced by immunoSEQ multiplex PCR, yet TCRdb's version contains in-frame clones alone and is incomplete. The profile shows 300,000 to 350,000 clones, approximately 90% of them singletons. The material sequenced was peripheral blood. These receptors were collected from a woman between 25 and 40 years old with COVID-19, enrolled during active disease.

The chain has TRBV27 and TRBJ1-2; TRBD1 matches at 7 bases. The CDR3 totals 13 residues. Germline V CDR1 and CDR2: MNHEY, SMNVEV (reference sequence). J was trimmed by 6 bases and V by 6 bases; bases with no gene match: 7. The CDR3 DNA sequence: TGTGCCAGCAGCCTGACAGGGTATCATGGCTACACCTTC. It yields the protein CASSLTGYHGYTF.

As for this clone: One end of the junction is discordant with germline, which a read error may explain. The rearrangement links TRBV7-2 to TRBJ2-2, with 7 positions matching TRBD1. This CDR3 spans 13 amino acids. Germline CDR1 SGHTA, CDR2 FQGNSA. The CDR3 region is CGVGGRNTGELFF. CDR3 nucleotide sequence: TGCGGAGTAGGGGGCAGGAACACCGGGGAGCTGTTTTTT.

This clone appeared a single time. This chain links TRBV15 with TRBJ1-5, with 9 bases aligning to TRBD1. Germline trimming cut 8 bases from V and 7 bases from J; bases unmatched to any gene: 9. The V gene's germline CDR1 is LNHNV and CDR2 YYDKDF (reference sequence). The CDR3 extends over 14 amino acids. CDR3 region: CATDGTGGGQPQHF. CDR3 DNA sequence: TGTGCCACCGATGGAACAGGGGGCGGCCAGCCCCAGCATTTT.

The V gene is TRBV5-1, the J gene TRBJ2-3, with D uncertain. Per the germline V gene, CDR1 is SGHRS and CDR2 is YFSETQ. Trimming shortened V by 2 bases and J by 0 bases, and 10 bases separated the two germline ends. The CDR3 spans 15 residues. CDR3 loop: CASSLRSPSTDTQYF. CDR3 DNA: TGCGCCAGCAGCTTAAGGAGTCCTAGCACAGATACGCAGTATTTT.

The J gene is TRBJ2-3, the V gene TRBV20-1; 12 nucleotides agree with TRBD2. CDR3 size: 14 residues. The germline gives CDR1 DFQATT, CDR2 SNEGSKA (reference sequence). V shed 3 bases, J shed 6 bases, and the junction held 4 bases outside the gene matches. The CDR3 coding sequence is TGCAGTGCTAGTGAACTAGCGGGAGGTGATACGCAGTATTTT. This translates into CSASELAGGDTQYF.

This chain uses TRBV27 with TRBJ1-1; no clear D. The V end was cut by 3 bases, the J end by 4 bases, with 9 bases between. This CDR3 has 13 residues. Germline loops: CDR1 MNHEY, CDR2 SMNVEV (reference sequence). The CDR3 is CASSFGSGTEAFF. The CDR3 nucleotides read TGTGCCAGCAGTTTTGGGAGCGGCACTGAAGCTTTCTTT.

The gene calls are TRBV6-4 and TRBJ2-1; 8 bases line up with TRBD1. The CDR3 covers 14 residues. V lost 2 bases, J lost 5 bases, and 2 bases stayed unmatched. Germline CDR1 MRHNA, CDR2 SNTAGT. CDR3 loop: CASSDGQGHNEQFF. The CDR3 nucleotides are TGTGCCAGCAGTGACGGACAGGGACACAATGAGCAGTTCTTC.

The chain carries TRBV6-2 or TRBV6-3 and TRBJ2-2; 7 bases match TRBD2. In germline, CDR1 is MNHEY, CDR2 SVGEGT. The length of the CDR3 is 16 residues. The V and J ends lost 5 bases and 7 bases, in that order; junction bases with no gene match: 13. This chain's CDR3 is CASSRSRRERGGELFF. In DNA form, the CDR3 reads TGTGCCAGCAGTCGTTCTCGGCGGGAGAGAGGCGGGGAGCTGTTTTTT.

CDR3 nucleotides: TGTGCCAGCAGCCAAGTACGGGCTAGCGCAAAGGGGAATGAGCAGTTCTTC. Its translation is CASSQVRASAKGNEQFF. The chain uses TRBV3-1 (or the pseudogene TRBV3-2) and TRBJ2-1; possible D gene TRBD2, 6 bases. Germline CDR1 reads LGHDT; CDR2 reads YNNKEL (reference sequence). The CDR3 length is 17 residues. V gave up 1 base and J gave up 7 bases, with 20 bases separating them.

This chain joins TRBV2 and TRBJ2-1, with 11 positions matching TRBD2. Germline assignment: CDR1 SNHLY and CDR2 FYNNEI. With 6 bases clipped from V and 9 bases from J, the junction kept 10 bases outside the gene matches. This CDR3 is built from 15 residues. CDR3 bases: TGTGCCAGCAGGGCCCTAGCGGGAGGACGAAGTGAGCAGTTCTTC. This encodes CASRALAGGRSEQFF.

CDR3 sequence reads: CASSSGSVEQYF. The DNA for the CDR3 is TGTGCCAGCAGCTCCGGGTCCGTGGAGCAGTACTTC. The chain joins TRBV7-9 to TRBJ2-7, with D uncertain. Trimming stripped 4 bases from V and 7 bases from J, with 11 bases between. The CDR3 sequence is 12 residues long. Germline-derived CDR1 and CDR2 are SEHNR and FQNEAQ (reference sequence).

As for this clone: This sample includes further DNA sequences coding for the same CDR3. The chain joins TRBV19 to TRBJ2-2; no clear D gene. The germline V gene has CDR1 LNHDA and CDR2 SQIVND (reference sequence). The CDR3 length is 14 residues. Trimming removed 2 bases from V and 2 bases from J, with 6 bases in between. The CDR3 reads CASSITANTGELFF. DNA of the CDR3: TGTGCCAGTAGTATAACAGCAAACACCGGGGAGCTGTTTTTT.

The chain joins TRBV9 to TRBJ1-3; D unclear. CDR1 and CDR2 (germline): SGDLS, YYNGEE. The ends were cut back, 3 bases at V and 0 bases at J, with 13 bases in the middle. This CDR3 has 16 amino acids. CDR3 region: CASSGLQVLSGNTIYF. The CDR3 DNA reads TGTGCCAGCAGCGGGTTACAAGTCCTCTCTGGAAACACCATATATTTT.

The table lists this clone with a count of one. The chain has TRBV7-2 and TRBJ1-6; no reliable D call. The CDR3 runs 17 residues. Germline V gene lookup returns CDR1 SGHTA and CDR2 FQGNSA. Trimming cost V 1 base and J 5 bases, with 15 bases left between them. The CDR3 protein is CASSLGPRGPHNSPLHF. The DNA for the CDR3 is TGTGCCAGCAGCTTAGGGCCACGCGGGCCCCATAATTCACCCCTCCACTTT.

V gene TRBV6-5 combines with J gene TRBJ1-2; D remains unclear. This CDR3 has 12 amino acids. CDR1 and CDR2 (germline): MNHEY, SVGAGI. With 6 bases removed from V and 7 bases from J, the gap between germline ends came to 12 bases. The CDR3 protein is CASSSTGSGYTF. In DNA, the CDR3 is TGTGCCAGCAGCTCTACGGGGAGTGGCTACACCTTC.

CDR3 in DNA: TGCGCCAGCAGCTTGAGGGCAGGGAGGTACGAGCAGTACTTC. It yields the protein CASSLRAGRYEQYF. The chain carries TRBV5-1 and TRBJ2-7; tentative D call: TRBD2 (6 bases). Germline lookup yields CDR1 SGHRS and CDR2 YFSETQ. This CDR3 has 14 amino acids. Trimming pared 1 base from V and 4 bases from J, leaving 12 bases between.

A single count supports this clone. V usage is TRBV2 and J usage is TRBJ1-6; 7 nucleotides align to TRBD1. V shed 4 bases, J shed 11 bases, and the junction held 11 bases outside the gene matches. Germline loops: CDR1 SNHLY, CDR2 FYNNEI. There are 15 residues in the CDR3. CDR3 sequence reads: CASSGETGAGPPLHF. The CDR3 DNA reads TGTGCCAGCAGTGGGGAAACAGGGGCGGGCCCACCCCTCCACTTT.

The chain uses TRBV15 and TRBJ2-5, with 9 bases identical to TRBD1. CDR1 and CDR2 from the germline V gene are LNHNV and YYDKDF (reference sequence). Trimming removed 3 bases from V and 5 bases from J; junction bases left unmatched: 7. This CDR3 comprises 15 residues. CDR3 sequence: CATSRPGQGSETQYF. CDR3 nucleotide sequence: TGTGCCACCAGCAGGCCGGGACAGGGAAGCGAGACCCAGTACTTC. Looking up the rest from reference TRBV15 and TRBJ2-5 gives the full variable domain: DAMVIQNPRYQVTQFGKPVTLSCSQTLNHNVMYWYQQKSSQAPKLLFHYYDKDFNNEADTPDNFQSRRPNTSFCFLDIRSPGLGDTAMYLCATSRPGQGSETQYFGPGTRLLVL.

This rearrangement joins TRBV28 to TRBJ1-5; D possibly corresponds to TRBD1 (5 bases). Germline V gene sequence: CDR1 MDHEN, CDR2 SYDVKM. V dropped 3 bases and J dropped 7 bases, with 16 bases sitting between them. The CDR3 has 15 residues. CDR3 in amino acids: CASSFLTGGNQPQHF. CDR3 nucleotide sequence: TGTGCCAGCAGTTTTCTAACGGGGGGGAACCAGCCCCAGCATTTT.

The chain employs TRBV13 and TRBJ1-1; D may be TRBD1 (6 bases). V lost 10 bases and J lost 1, with 10 bases in between. CDR1 is PRHDT, CDR2 FYEKMQ, per germline (reference sequence). This CDR3 spans 12 amino acids. The chain's CDR3 is CATGQPNTEAFF. In DNA, the CDR3 is TGTGCCACCGGACAGCCGAACACTGAAGCTTTCTTT.

This rearrangement joins TRBV2 to TRBJ2-7; TRBD1 matches 8 bases. The J segment lost 4 bases and the V segment lost 5 bases, leaving 16 bases of the junction unmatched. There are 17 residues in the CDR3. Germline assignment: CDR1 SNHLY and CDR2 FYNNEI. The CDR3 region is CASSRTGSTSAAYEQYF. The CDR3 DNA reads TGTGCCAGCAGTCGGACAGGGTCAACTAGTGCAGCATACGAGCAGTACTTC.

The chain carries TRBV7-8 and TRBJ2-1, with TRBD2 as a possible D gene (6 bases). CDR3 length: 13 amino acids. V gave up 5 bases and J gave up 12 bases, with 17 bases separating them. Germline V lookup: CDR1 SGHVS, CDR2 FQNEAQ. CDR3 in DNA: TGTGCCAGCAGCCCCCAGACTAGGATGTCGCAGTTCTTC. It specifies CASSPQTRMSQFF.

CDR3 in DNA: TGTGCCAGCAATCTATTACAGGGGTGGGGAACTGAAGCTTTCTTT. It codes for CASNLLQGWGTEAFF. V is TRBV2 and J is TRBJ1-1; TRBD1 matches 7 bases. The V and J ends lost 7 bases and 5 bases, in that order; junction bases with no gene match: 13. Germline V gene data show CDR1 as SNHLY and CDR2 as FYNNEI. The CDR3 extends over 15 amino acids.